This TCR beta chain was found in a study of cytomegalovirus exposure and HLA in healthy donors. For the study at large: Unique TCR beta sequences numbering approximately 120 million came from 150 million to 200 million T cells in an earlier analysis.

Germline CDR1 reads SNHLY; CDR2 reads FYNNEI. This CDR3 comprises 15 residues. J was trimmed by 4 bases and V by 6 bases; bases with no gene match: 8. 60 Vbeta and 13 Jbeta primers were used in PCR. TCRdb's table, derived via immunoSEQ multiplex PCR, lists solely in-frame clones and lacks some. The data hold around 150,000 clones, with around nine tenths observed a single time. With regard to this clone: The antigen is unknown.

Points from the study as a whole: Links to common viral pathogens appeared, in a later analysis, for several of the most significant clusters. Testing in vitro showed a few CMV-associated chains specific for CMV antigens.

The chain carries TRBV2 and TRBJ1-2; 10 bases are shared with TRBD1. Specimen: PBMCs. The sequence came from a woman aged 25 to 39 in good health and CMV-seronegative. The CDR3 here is CASRKGQGSPYGYTF. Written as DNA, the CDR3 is TGTGCCAGCAGGAAGGGACAGGGGAGTCCCTATGGCTACACCTTC.